This entry concerns a single TCR beta chain. Its matching antigen is unknown. The CDR3 runs 14 residues. Trimming at V came to 7 bases and at J to 5 bases, leaving 7 bases not matched to a gene. Looked up from germline, CDR1 is MNHNY and CDR2 is SVGAGI (reference sequence). The data were obtained in a study of blood T cells in healthy people across ages. Study-wide findings and caveats: The unsorted PBMCs prevented any conclusive comparison of naive versus antigen-experienced cells.

A second PCR of about 6 to 12 cycles used a sample-barcoded 5' primer and a J-beta primer mix. Researchers report that a template-switch adaptor with 12 random nucleotides tagged each cDNA molecule. TCRdb re-called the 5' RACE reads through MiXCR, storing one row per CDR3 protein. The table has around 870,000 distinct CDR3 sequences, around 26% seen once. The draw of peripheral blood yielded approximately 10 milliliters from each donor. Isolation per sample recovered at least 7 million PBMCs. The sequencing sample was made of blood. The sequence was obtained from an elderly woman in good health. The genes are TRBV6-6 and TRBJ1-4, with 7 bases fitting TRBD1. Here the CDR3 reads CASTRDSNNEKLFF. The CDR3 DNA reads TGTGCCAGCACCAGGGACAGCAACAATGAAAAACTGTTTTTT.